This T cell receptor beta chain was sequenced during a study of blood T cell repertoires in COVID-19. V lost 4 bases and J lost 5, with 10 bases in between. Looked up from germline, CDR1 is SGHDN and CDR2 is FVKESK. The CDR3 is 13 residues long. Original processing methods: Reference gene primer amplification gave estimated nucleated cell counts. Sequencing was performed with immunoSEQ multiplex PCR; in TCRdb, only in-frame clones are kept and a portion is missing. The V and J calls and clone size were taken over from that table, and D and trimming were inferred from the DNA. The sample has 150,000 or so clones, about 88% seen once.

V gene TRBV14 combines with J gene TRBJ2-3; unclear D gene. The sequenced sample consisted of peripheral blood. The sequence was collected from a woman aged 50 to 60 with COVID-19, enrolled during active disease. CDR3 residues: CASSPIFGDTQYF. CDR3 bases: TGTGCCAGCAGCCCCATATTCGGAGATACGCAGTATTTT.